This T cell receptor (beta chain) was profiled in a study of blood T cell repertoires in COVID-19. The CDR3 consists of 16 residues. The V gene lost 3 bases and the J gene lost 4 bases, with 19 bases spanning the gap. Germline V gene data show CDR1 as SGDLS and CDR2 as YYNGEE. The table came from immunoSEQ multiplex PCR; TCRdb's copy has only in-frame clones and leaves some out. This sample has tens of thousands of clones, with about 83% found just once. The chain carries TRBV9 and TRBJ2-5; the D gene is possibly TRBD1 (6 bases). The TCR comes from a man over 45 with COVID-19, enrolled during active disease. Sample: peripheral blood. As DNA, the CDR3 is TGTGCCAGCAGCGCTGGTCCGGGACAAGGTCGAGAGACCCAGTACTTC. Protein product: CASSAGPGQGRETQYF.